Presented here are 26 T cell receptor beta chains from one specimen sequenced in a study of cytomegalovirus exposure and HLA in healthy donors. Produced via immunoSEQ multiplex PCR; TCRdb's table is partial and in-frame only. This sample carries roughly 43,000 clones, roughly 93% of them seen once, and the ten largest clones take over 2%. Sequenced input: PBMCs. These receptors were taken from a woman under 30 in good health and CMV-seronegative.

This chain joins TRBV6-5 and TRBJ1-2; D perhaps matches TRBD1 (6 bases). Germline loops: CDR1 MNHEY, CDR2 SVGAGI. Between the trimmed V and J ends, which lost 0 bases and 1 base, there was a span of 12 bases. The CDR3 spans 16 residues. The CDR3 coding sequence is TGTGCCAGCAGTTACTCTCGGGGGGCCTTTAACTATGGCTACACCTTC. Amino acids: CASSYSRGAFNYGYTF.

The genes are TRBV11-2 and TRBJ2-3; a possible D gene is TRBD2 (6 bases). This CDR3 is 16 amino acids long. Trimming shortened V by 5 bases and J by 0 bases, and 15 bases separated the two germline ends. Germline values: CDR1 SGHAT, CDR2 FQNNGV. The CDR3 nucleotides read TGTGCCAGCAGCCTGAGGCGGACTACGAGCACAGATACGCAGTATTTT. Its protein is CASSLRRTTSTDTQYF. Based on the CDR3 plus reference TRBV11-2 and TRBJ2-3, the full variable domain is EAGVAQSPRYKIIEKRQSVAFWCNPISGHATLYWYQQILGQGPKLLIQFQNNGVVDDSQLPKDRFSAERLKGVDSTLKIQPAKLEDSAVYLCASSLRRTTSTDTQYFGPGTRLTVL.

The chain combines TRBV28 with TRBJ1-1, with TRBD1 as a possible D gene (6 bases). The V end lost 3 bases, the J end lost 4 bases, and 15 bases lay between the germline ends. CDR3 length equals 15 residues. Per germline, CDR1 MDHEN and CDR2 SYDVKM. CDR3 region: CASSLPHRVSTEAFF. Here the CDR3 DNA reads TGTGCCAGCAGTTTGCCGCACAGGGTGAGCACTGAAGCTTTCTTT.

The chain combines TRBV5-8 with TRBJ2-1, with TRBD1 matching over 10 bases. Germline CDR1 is SGHTS and CDR2 is YDEGEE. Trimming removed 4 bases from V and 2 bases from J; junction bases left unmatched: 3. The CDR3 loop spans 15 amino acids. The CDR3 here is CASSRDRGPYNEQFF. DNA of the CDR3: TGTGCCAGCAGCCGGGACAGGGGCCCCTACAATGAGCAGTTCTTC.

The J gene is TRBJ1-5, the V gene TRBV7-2, with a tentative D call TRBD1 (6 bases). Trimming cost V 3 bases and J 1 base, with 10 bases left between them. CDR1 and CDR2 (germline): SGHTA, FQGNSA. This CDR3 is built from 15 residues. In DNA, the CDR3 is TGTGCCAGCAGCTTCTCAGGGGCCAGCAATCAGCCCCAGCATTTT. It codes for CASSFSGASNQPQHF.

The chain is built from TRBV5-1 and TRBJ2-5; 9 bases map to TRBD2. CDR1 is SGHRS, CDR2 YFSETQ, per germline. The CDR3 sequence is 17 residues long. The trim removed 2 bases at V and 4 bases at J, leaving 12 bases unmatched. The CDR3 nucleotides read TGCGCCAGCAGCTTTGGATTTGCGGGGGGGCGCGCAGAGACCCAGTACTTC. Amino acid sequence: CASSFGFAGGRAETQYF.

V and J are TRBV7-3 and TRBJ2-3, with no clear D. V was clipped by 1 base and J by 2 bases, with 7 bases between them. The germline V gene encodes CDR1 SGHTA and CDR2 FQGTGA. This CDR3 contains 14 residues. The CDR3 region is CASSLSYDTDTQYF. As DNA, the CDR3 is TGTGCCAGCAGCTTAAGCTACGACACAGATACGCAGTATTTT.

The chain carries TRBV11-2 and TRBJ2-1; D remains ambiguous. This CDR3 is 15 amino acids long. Between the trimmed V and J ends, which lost 0 bases and 0 bases, there was a span of 6 bases. Looked up from germline, CDR1 is SGHAT and CDR2 is FQNNGV. In nucleotides, the CDR3 is TGTGCCAGCAGCTTAGAGTCGGGCTCCTACAATGAGCAGTTCTTC. It translates to CASSLESGSYNEQFF.

CDR3 amino acids: CASSDNRDEQYF. The CDR3 DNA sequence: TGTGCCAGCAGTGATAACAGGGACGAGCAGTACTTC. The gene calls are TRBV6-1 and TRBJ2-7, with a possible D match to TRBD1 (6 bases). This CDR3 has 12 amino acids. CDR1 and CDR2 from the germline V gene are MNHNS and SASEGT. V was cut by 3 bases and J by 5 bases, with 8 bases left in between.

The V gene is TRBV29-1, the J gene TRBJ2-6; D may be TRBD2 (5 bases). Trimming removed 4 bases at V and 0 bases at J, with 10 bases between. The CDR3 spans 15 residues. CDR1 is SQVTM and CDR2 is ANQGSEA in the germline V gene. This chain's CDR3 is CSVGSGFSGANVLTF. The CDR3 DNA sequence: TGCAGCGTTGGGAGCGGTTTCTCTGGGGCCAACGTCCTGACTTTC.

The chain couples TRBV2 to TRBJ2-5, with D tentatively TRBD1 (5 bases). Trimming left V 8 bases short and J 5 bases short, with 12 bases between. Germline CDR1 and CDR2: SNHLY and FYNNEI. The CDR3 spans 12 residues. The CDR3 DNA is TGTGCCAGCGGGGCCCCAAGGGAGACCCAGTACTTC. Translation: CASGAPRETQYF. Full variable domain (outside the CDR3, taken from reference TRBV2 and TRBJ2-5): EPEVTQTPSHQVTQMGQEVILRCVPISNHLYFYWYRQILGQKVEFLVSFYNNEISEKSEIFDDQFSVERPDGSNFTLKIRSTKLEDSAMYFCASGAPRETQYFGPGTRLLVL.

The chain joins TRBV5-1 to TRBJ2-7; tentative D call: TRBD2 (5 bases). V was trimmed by 5 bases and J by 0 bases, leaving 15 bases between them. The CDR3 contains 15 residues. Germline V gene data show CDR1 as SGHRS and CDR2 as YFSETQ. The CDR3 sequence is CASRWVEGSSYEQYF. The DNA for the CDR3 is TGCGCCAGCAGGTGGGTCGAGGGTAGCTCCTACGAGCAGTACTTC.

This rearrangement joins TRBV9 to TRBJ2-7; TRBD2 aligns across 10 bases. Germline V lookup: CDR1 SGDLS, CDR2 YYNGEE. The CDR3 is made up of 16 amino acids. V was clipped by 4 bases and J by 3 bases; unmatched bases: 10. The CDR3 nucleotides are TGTGCCAGCAGCAGTGGACTAGCGGAGAATATCTACGAGCAGTACTTC. It translates to CASSSGLAENIYEQYF.

This chain uses TRBV6-5 with TRBJ1-2; D is ambiguous. Trimming removed 6 bases from V and 3 bases from J, with 17 bases in between. In germline, CDR1 is MNHEY, CDR2 SVGAGI. The CDR3 contains 15 residues. The CDR3: CASSPSVVLDYGYTF. The CDR3 DNA follows: TGTGCCAGCAGCCCTTCCGTGGTTTTAGACTATGGCTACACCTTC.

J is TRBJ2-7 and V is TRBV6-1; 9 bases are a match to TRBD2. This CDR3 region has 14 residues. V shed 6 bases and J 6 bases; nucleotides not matched to a gene: 9. Germline assignment: CDR1 MNHNS and CDR2 SASEGT. The CDR3 coding sequence is TGTGCCAGCAGGCGCGGGGGGGACTCCCTCGAGCAGTACTTC. It specifies CASRRGGDSLEQYF.

The chain joins TRBV6-6 to TRBJ1-1; D call uncertain. Trimming pared 8 bases from V and 1 base from J, leaving 14 bases between. In germline, CDR1 is MNHNY, CDR2 SVGAGI (reference sequence). The CDR3 consists of 14 residues. The CDR3 coding sequence is TGTGCCAGCTACTCCCTCCCGCAGAACACTGAAGCTTTCTTT. Translated: CASYSLPQNTEAFF.

The chain combines TRBV27 with TRBJ2-1; 11 bases agree with TRBD2. This CDR3 comprises 15 residues. With V trimmed by 6 bases and J by 7 bases, 8 bases remained unmatched. Germline CDR1 is MNHEY and CDR2 is SMNVEV (reference sequence). The CDR3 DNA reads TGTGCCAGCAGCGTGAATAGCGGGAGGGGTAATGAGCAGTTCTTC. Translation gives CASSVNSGRGNEQFF.

V and J are TRBV5-4 and TRBJ1-1; D is undetermined. This CDR3 is 13 amino acids long. Germline CDR1 reads SGHNT; CDR2 reads YYREEE (reference sequence). The V and J ends lost 0 bases and 1 base respectively, with 4 bases between them. CDR3 amino acids: CASSLAENTEAFF. For the CDR3, the DNA is TGTGCCAGCAGCTTGGCAGAGAACACTGAAGCTTTCTTT.

The V gene is TRBV28, the J gene TRBJ2-3; 11 bases are a match to TRBD2. V lost 5 bases to trimming and J lost 5 bases; unmatched junction nucleotides: 6. The germline gives CDR1 MDHEN, CDR2 SYDVKM. The length of the CDR3 is 15 residues. In nucleotides, the CDR3 is TGTGCCAGCAGTCTCTCAACTAGCGGGGGAGATACGCAGTATTTT. Amino acids: CASSLSTSGGDTQYF.

This chain connects TRBV6-1 to TRBJ2-3; 11 bases line up with TRBD2. This CDR3 has 16 residues. From germline, CDR1 is MNHNS and CDR2 SASEGT. V dropped 2 bases and J dropped 3; count of bases not matched to a gene: 4. The CDR3 is CASSESSGGSTDTQYF. In DNA form, the CDR3 reads TGTGCCAGCAGTGAATCTAGCGGGGGGTCGACAGATACGCAGTATTTT.

This clone is a singleton in its sample. The genes are TRBV28 and TRBJ1-5; D possibly corresponds to TRBD1 (5 bases). Trimming removed 5 bases at V and 4 bases at J, with 12 bases between. The germline CDR1 and CDR2 sequences are MDHEN and SYDVKM. This CDR3 contains 14 residues. The CDR3 DNA is TGTGCCAGCAGTCAGGGTCTCGATAATCAGCCCCAGCATTTT. Protein product: CASSQGLDNQPQHF.

This clone was seen more than once but under ten times. The genes are TRBV6-1 and TRBJ2-2; tentatively, D is TRBD1 (6 bases). This CDR3 spans 15 amino acids. CDR1 is MNHNS and CDR2 is SASEGT in the germline V gene. V was cut by 6 bases and J by 3 bases, with 14 bases left in between. The CDR3 DNA follows: TGTGCCAGCAGGATAATAGGGGGTGACACCGGGGAGCTGTTTTTT. Protein: CASRIIGGDTGELFF.

This clone occurred a few times. The CDR3 is CAISVPSSYEQYF. The CDR3 DNA sequence: TGTGCCATCAGTGTCCCCAGCTCCTACGAGCAGTACTTC. The J gene is TRBJ2-7, the V gene TRBV10-3; D is unclear. Germline values: CDR1 ENHRY, CDR2 SYGVKD. With 4 bases removed from V and 0 bases from J, the gap between germline ends came to 7 bases. CDR3 length: 13 amino acids.

V and J are TRBV5-1 and TRBJ1-2, with 9 bases that match TRBD1. Per germline, CDR1 SGHRS and CDR2 YFSETQ. With 3 bases clipped from V and 6 bases from J, the junction kept 0 bases outside the gene matches. There are 12 residues in the CDR3. The CDR3 reads CASSWDRDGYTF. The CDR3 DNA sequence: TGCGCCAGCAGCTGGGACAGGGATGGCTACACCTTC. Together with reference TRBV5-1 and TRBJ1-2, the CDR3 gives the full variable domain: KAGVTQTPRYLIKTRGQQVTLSCSPISGHRSVSWYQQTPGQGLQFLFEYFSETQRNKGNFPGRFSGRQFSNSRSEMNVSTLELGDSALYLCASSWDRDGYTFGSGTRLTVV.

This clone was picked up one time. The V gene is TRBV30, the J gene TRBJ2-1; the match to TRBD2 covers 9 bases. The V gene end was trimmed by 4 bases and the J gene end by 0 bases; junction bases not matched to a gene: 1. The V gene's germline CDR1 is GTSNPN and CDR2 SVGIG (reference sequence). The CDR3 consists of 14 residues. The CDR3 reads CAWTSGNSYNEQFF. The CDR3 nucleotides are TGTGCCTGGACTAGCGGGAACTCCTACAATGAGCAGTTCTTC.

The J gene is TRBJ1-5, the V gene TRBV10-2; 9 positions agree with TRBD1. The length of the CDR3 is 14 residues. Germline values: CDR1 WSHSY, CDR2 SAAADI. Trimming cost V 6 bases and J 7 bases; bases outside gene matches: 7. This CDR3 is CASRPGQGLQPQHF. Written as DNA, the CDR3 is TGCGCCAGCAGGCCGGGACAGGGTTTACAGCCCCAGCATTTT.